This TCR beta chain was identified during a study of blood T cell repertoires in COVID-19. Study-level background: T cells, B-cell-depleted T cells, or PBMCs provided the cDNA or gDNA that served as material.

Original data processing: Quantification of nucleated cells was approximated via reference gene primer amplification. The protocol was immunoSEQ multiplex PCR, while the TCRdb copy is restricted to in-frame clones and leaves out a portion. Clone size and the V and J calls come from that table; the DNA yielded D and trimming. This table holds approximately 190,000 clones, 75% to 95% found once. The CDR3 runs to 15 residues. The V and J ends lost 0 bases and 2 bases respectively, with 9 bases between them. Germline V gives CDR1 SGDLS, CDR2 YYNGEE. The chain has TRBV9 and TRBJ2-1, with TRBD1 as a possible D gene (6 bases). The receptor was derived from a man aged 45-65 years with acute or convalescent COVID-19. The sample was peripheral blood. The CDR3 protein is CASSVVGTTYNEQFF. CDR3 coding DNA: TGTGCCAGCAGCGTAGTTGGGACAACCTACAATGAGCAGTTCTTC.